This T cell receptor (beta chain) was sequenced for a study of blood T cell repertoires in COVID-19. Study overall: The United States, Italy and Spain provided the acute and convalescent COVID-19 samples. The cDNA or gDNA used as material had been derived from T cells, B-cell-depleted T cells, or PBMCs.

This CDR3 is 16 amino acids long. Trimming removed 0 bases from V and 5 bases from J; junction bases left unmatched: 5. CDR1 and CDR2 from the germline V gene are KGHSH and LQKENI. Original handling: Amplified reference gene primers provided the basis for estimating nucleated cell counts. Sequenced by immunoSEQ multiplex PCR; TCRdb stores in-frame clones only, minus some. D and trimming come from the DNA, and the V and J calls and clone size come from that table. This table holds about 240,000 clones, 83% found once. The rearrangement uses TRBV18 and TRBJ2-5; TRBD2 matches at 11 bases. Source material: peripheral blood. This clonotype originated in a human donor in a cohort sampled during active COVID-19. The CDR3 here is CASSPPGLAAGETQYF. DNA of the CDR3: TGTGCCAGCTCACCACCGGGACTAGCGGCAGGCGAGACCCAGTACTTC. Full variable domain (rest looked up from reference TRBV18 and TRBJ2-5): NAGVMQNPRHLVRRRGQEARLRCSPMKGHSHVYWYRQLPEEGLKFMVYLQKENIIDESGMPKERFSAEFPKEGPSILRIQQVVRGDSAAYFCASSPPGLAAGETQYFGPGTRLLVL.